These 16 T cell receptor beta chains originate from one sample sequenced in a study of cytomegalovirus exposure and HLA in healthy donors. Both 60 Vbeta primers and 13 Jbeta primers went into the PCR. Profiled with immunoSEQ multiplex PCR; TCRdb holds only in-frame clones, not every one. The table records around 130,000 clones, 6.5% to 9.5% of them present only once. The sequencing sample was made of PBMCs. All receptors come from a woman aged 35 to 49 in good health and CMV-seropositive.

V and J are TRBV4-2 and TRBJ1-5; no definite D call. CDR1 is LGHNA and CDR2 is YNFKEQ in the germline V gene. This CDR3 has 15 amino acids. Trimming cost V 0 bases and J 6 bases, with 12 bases left between them. The CDR3 loop reads CASSQDSSRGQPQHF. In DNA, the CDR3 is TGTGCCAGCAGCCAAGATTCGAGTCGAGGTCAGCCCCAGCATTTT.

The J gene is TRBJ1-6, the V gene TRBV6-6; the D is unclear. Germline CDR1 reads MNHNY; CDR2 reads SVGAGI (reference sequence). The CDR3 contains 14 residues. Trimming stripped 0 bases from V and 8 bases from J, with 8 bases between. This CDR3 is CASSYSGRDSPLHF. CDR3 bases: TGTGCCAGCAGTTACTCAGGTCGGGATTCACCCCTCCACTTT.

The rearrangement uses TRBV6-1 and TRBJ1-6; possibly TRBD1 for D (5 bases). The CDR3 runs to 15 residues. V dropped 6 bases and J dropped 10 bases, with 19 bases sitting between them. Germline CDR1 reads MNHNS; CDR2 reads SASEGT. The CDR3 nucleotides read TGTGCCAGCAGCCAAAGACAGAGCTTGGGGTCACCCCTCCACTTT. Protein: CASSQRQSLGSPLHF.

This clone was found a few times. The rearrangement joins TRBV29-1 to TRBJ2-2; no firm D call. CDR1 and CDR2 from the germline V gene are SQVTM and ANQGSEA. The V and J ends lost 4 bases and 3 bases respectively, with 6 bases between them. This CDR3 has 12 amino acids. The CDR3 DNA reads TGCAGCGTTGCCGGGTACACCGGGGAGCTGTTTTTT. Its protein is CSVAGYTGELFF.

The gene calls are TRBV10-3 and TRBJ1-2, with 7 bases aligning to TRBD1. In germline, CDR1 is ENHRY, CDR2 SYGVKD. There are 15 residues in the CDR3. J was trimmed by 0 bases and V by 2 bases; bases with no gene match: 3. CDR3 in amino acids: CAISEVQGPNYGYTF. CDR3 DNA: TGTGCCATCAGTGAGGTACAGGGGCCTAACTATGGCTACACCTTC.

The V gene is TRBV19, the J gene TRBJ2-7; 9 bases are shared with TRBD1. This CDR3 region has 15 residues. CDR1 and CDR2 (germline): LNHDA, SQIVND (reference sequence). Unmatched junction bases numbered 5, after V lost 5 bases and J lost 0 bases. Here the CDR3 reads CASSSTGGPSYEQYF. CDR3 DNA sequence: TGTGCCAGTAGTTCGACAGGGGGTCCCTCCTACGAGCAGTACTTC.

This chain uses TRBV7-6 with TRBJ1-4; 7 nucleotides agree with TRBD1. With V trimmed by 5 bases and J by 4 bases, 10 bases remained unmatched. Germline CDR1 SGHVS, CDR2 FNYEAQ. This CDR3 has 16 amino acids. CDR3 DNA sequence: TGTGCCAGCAGCACCCCACTGACAGGGATTAATGAAAAACTGTTTTTT. This gives the protein CASSTPLTGINEKLFF.

This clone was counted only a few times. V usage is TRBV19 and J usage is TRBJ2-7; 7 bases are a match to TRBD2. After removal of 5 bases from V and 0 bases from J, the junction contained 4 bases not matched to a gene. From germline, CDR1 is LNHDA and CDR2 SQIVND (reference sequence). The CDR3 spans 14 residues. The CDR3 reads CASSGGGGSYEQYF. CDR3 DNA sequence: TGTGCCAGTAGTGGCGGCGGGGGCTCCTACGAGCAGTACTTC. Using reference TRBV19 and TRBJ2-7 for the parts outside the CDR3, the full variable domain is DGGITQSPKYLFRKEGQNVTLSCEQNLNHDAMYWYRQDPGQGLRLIYYSQIVNDFQKGDIAEGYSVSREKKESFPLTVTSAQKNPTAFYLCASSGGGGSYEQYFGPGTRLTVT.

The rearrangement uses TRBV4-2 and TRBJ1-2, with 9 bases that match TRBD1. Germline V lookup: CDR1 LGHNA, CDR2 YNFKEQ. CDR3 length equals 14 residues. The J segment lost 4 bases and the V segment lost 0 bases, leaving 0 bases of the junction unmatched. The CDR3 here is CASSQETGGYGYTF. The DNA of the CDR3 is TGTGCCAGCAGCCAAGAGACAGGGGGCTATGGCTACACCTTC.

This clone came up a few times. The chain uses TRBV2 and TRBJ1-4; 9 nucleotides align to TRBD1. CDR1 and CDR2 from the germline V gene are SNHLY and FYNNEI. This CDR3 has 15 amino acids. The V segment lost 1 base and the J segment 8 bases; nucleotides outside the gene matches: 5. The CDR3 DNA follows: TGTGCCAGCAGTGAAGAGACAGGGGGAAGGGAAAAACTGTTTTTT. Its protein is CASSEETGGREKLFF. Full variable domain (outside the CDR3, taken from reference TRBV2 and TRBJ1-4): EPEVTQTPSHQVTQMGQEVILRCVPISNHLYFYWYRQILGQKVEFLVSFYNNEISEKSEIFDDQFSVERPDGSNFTLKIRSTKLEDSAMYFCASSEETGGREKLFFGSGTQLSVL.

This clone was recorded a few times. The chain carries TRBV6-1 and TRBJ2-1; TRBD2 aligns across 11 bases. The CDR3 length is 15 residues. V was pared by 6 bases and J by 6 bases, with 7 bases of the junction left unmatched. Germline V gives CDR1 MNHNS, CDR2 SASEGT. The CDR3: CASRVSGGALNEQFF. For the CDR3, the DNA is TGTGCCAGCAGAGTTAGCGGGGGGGCTCTCAATGAGCAGTTCTTC.

The chain joins TRBV30 to TRBJ1-1; possibly TRBD1 for D (6 bases). V gave up 5 bases and J gave up 4 bases, with 20 bases separating them. This CDR3 has 15 amino acids. Germline CDR1 is GTSNPN and CDR2 is SVGIG (reference sequence). The CDR3 DNA reads as TGTGCCTGGTGCCGAACAAACCTGGGGGCCACTGAAGCTTTCTTT. The encoded protein is CAWCRTNLGATEAFF.

V is TRBV9 and J is TRBJ1-2; TRBD1 is a possible D gene (5 bases). Per germline, CDR1 SGDLS and CDR2 YYNGEE. V lost 4 bases to trimming and J lost 0 bases, with 13 bases between them. The CDR3 spans 15 residues. CDR3 bases: TGTGCCAGCAGCCAAGACGGGGGAGCTAACTATGGCTACACCTTC. As protein: CASSQDGGANYGYTF.

This clone was observed a handful of times. The chain recombines TRBV30 with TRBJ1-2, with a weak D call TRBD1 (6 bases). The germline V gene has CDR1 GTSNPN and CDR2 SVGIG (reference sequence). The CDR3 totals 12 residues. V dropped 4 bases and J dropped 6 bases, with 12 bases sitting between them. This CDR3 reads CAWMVGAHGYTF. DNA of the CDR3: TGTGCCTGGATGGTGGGGGCGCATGGCTACACCTTC.

A few counts support this clone. The CDR3 DNA sequence: TGCGCCAGCACCCCCCGCGGGACAGCGGCTGGAAACACCATATATTTT. Translation gives CASTPRGTAAGNTIYF. V and J are TRBV5-1 and TRBJ1-3, with 7 bases lining up with TRBD1. This CDR3 comprises 16 residues. With V trimmed by 6 bases and J by 2 bases, 11 bases remained unmatched. Germline V gene lookup returns CDR1 SGHRS and CDR2 YFSETQ.

V is TRBV6-5 and J is TRBJ2-1; D possibly corresponds to TRBD1 (5 bases). The V gene lost 4 bases and the J gene lost 1 base, with 14 bases spanning the gap. The germline V gene has CDR1 MNHEY and CDR2 SVGAGI. This CDR3 comprises 16 residues. The CDR3 is CASSSLGVGSYNEQFF. CDR3 DNA: TGTGCCAGCAGTTCCCTAGGGGTCGGGTCCTACAATGAGCAGTTCTTC.